The 15 T cell receptor beta chains given below trace back to one sample, sequenced in a study of T-cell reconstitution after alpha-beta-depleted transplantation in children. Unique molecular identifiers were used to barcode this TCRbeta library. TCRdb processed the PCR reads anew with MiXCR; each CDR3 protein has one entry. This sample has about a million distinct CDR3 sequences, with about 31% found just once. This specimen consisted of PBMCs, mostly from graft donor cells, obtained 360 days after TCRalphabeta/CD19-depleted stem cell transplant. Receptor source: a boy under two years old who had a stem cell transplant for SCID, so the T cells may come from the graft donor.

The V call is TRBV6-2 or TRBV6-3, the J call TRBJ2-2, with 7 bases fitting TRBD1. The CDR3 runs 13 residues. V dropped 5 bases and J dropped 5; count of bases not matched to a gene: 2. Germline lookup yields CDR1 MNHEY and CDR2 SVGEGT. CDR3 nucleotide sequence: TGTGCCAGCAGTGAGGGGGCAACCGGGGAGCTGTTTTTT. It translates to CASSEGATGELFF.

This clonotype was observed a handful of times. Written as DNA, the CDR3 is TGTGCCAGCAGTTCCAAGTCGGGGGAGACCTACGAGCAGTACTTC. Protein product: CASSSKSGETYEQYF. The chain links TRBV7-9 to TRBJ2-7; D might be TRBD2 (6 bases). CDR3 length: 15 residues. Deletions cut 6 bases from V and 2 bases from J, with 17 bases between. The germline V gene has CDR1 SEHNR and CDR2 FQNEAQ (reference sequence).

There are a few counts of this clonotype. This chain links TRBV12-3 or TRBV12-4 with TRBJ1-5; tentative D call: TRBD1 (5 bases). The V gene lost 6 bases and the J gene lost 7 bases, with 16 bases spanning the gap. CDR3 length: 14 amino acids. The CDR3 sequence is CASSNIAGDQPQHF. The CDR3 bases are TGTGCCAGCAGCAATATAGCGGGGGACCAGCCCCAGCATTTT.

The rearrangement links TRBV7-6 to TRBJ2-3, with a weak D call TRBD2 (6 bases). Trimming removed 2 bases from V and 3 bases from J, with 15 bases in between. This CDR3 is 16 amino acids long. Germline V gene sequence: CDR1 SGHVS, CDR2 FNYEAQ. The CDR3 DNA reads as TGTGCCAGCAGCTTAACGGGTGGGGGGATAACAGATACGCAGTATTTT. Protein product: CASSLTGGGITDTQYF.

The CDR3 here is CASSEAQGSTGELFF. The CDR3 DNA sequence: TGTGCCAGCAGTGAAGCGCAGGGGAGCACCGGGGAGCTGTTTTTT. The rearrangement uses TRBV2 and TRBJ2-2, with D perhaps matching TRBD1 (6 bases). The CDR3 has 15 residues. V gave up 0 bases and J gave up 4 bases, with 9 bases separating them. The germline CDR1 and CDR2 sequences are SNHLY and FYNNEI.

This chain uses TRBV7-9 with TRBJ1-2; possibly TRBD1 for D (6 bases). This CDR3 comprises 16 residues. Germline CDR1 and CDR2: SEHNR and FQNEAQ (reference sequence). Trimming removed 0 bases at V and 7 bases at J, with 18 bases between. The CDR3 loop reads CASSLAQGPLDVGYTF. The CDR3 nucleotides read TGTGCCAGCAGCTTAGCGCAGGGGCCGCTTGACGTTGGCTACACCTTC.

Ten or more counts support this clonotype. The CDR3 sequence: CASSRTGNGYTF. CDR3 coding DNA: TGCGCCAGCAGCCGGACAGGGAATGGCTACACCTTC. The gene calls are TRBV5-1 and TRBJ1-2; 8 bases agree with TRBD1. CDR1 and CDR2 (germline): SGHRS, YFSETQ. The ends lost 4 bases at V and 6 bases at J; junction bases unmatched: 2. The CDR3 loop spans 12 amino acids.

This clonotype was counted only a few times. The chain combines TRBV20-1 with TRBJ2-3; the match to TRBD1 covers 7 bases. Germline CDR1 and CDR2: DFQATT and SNEGSKA (reference sequence). With 7 bases clipped from V and 2 bases from J, the junction kept 12 bases outside the gene matches. The CDR3 loop spans 15 amino acids. CDR3 residues: CSVLNLGGLTDTQYF. The CDR3 DNA follows: TGCAGTGTTTTGAATCTAGGGGGCCTCACAGATACGCAGTATTTT.

The CDR3 spells CASSQVPQGSTEAFF. In DNA form, the CDR3 reads TGTGCCAGCAGCCAAGTCCCGCAGGGAAGCACTGAAGCTTTCTTT. The chain couples TRBV3-1 to TRBJ1-1, with D possibly TRBD1 on 5 matching bases. Trimming pared 1 base from V and 4 bases from J, leaving 13 bases between. Germline V lookup: CDR1 LGHDT, CDR2 YNNKEL (reference sequence). The CDR3 sequence is 15 residues long.

The chain uses TRBV20-1 and TRBJ1-4, with a weak D call TRBD1 (6 bases). V lost 6 bases and J 0 bases, leaving 8 bases between the germline ends. The CDR3 length is 13 residues. Germline V gene data show CDR1 as DFQATT and CDR2 as SNEGSKA (reference sequence). Here the CDR3 DNA reads TGCAGTGCACGACAGGCAACTAATGAAAAACTGTTTTTT. Translated, it gives CSARQATNEKLFF.

This clonotype appeared a single time. The chain joins TRBV2 to TRBJ1-1, with 7 bases aligning to TRBD1. The CDR3 length is 14 residues. Germline V CDR1 and CDR2: SNHLY, FYNNEI. The junction had 5 bases not matched to a gene; V was cut back by 7 bases and J by 0 bases. The CDR3 DNA reads TGTGCCAGCACCGGACAGGTCGTGAACACTGAAGCTTTCTTT. It encodes CASTGQVVNTEAFF.

The table lists this clonotype with a few counts. The CDR3, as DNA: TGTGCCAGCAGTCGGCGACAGGATATAGATAATGAGCAGTTCTTC. It specifies CASSRRQDIDNEQFF. The J gene is TRBJ2-1, the V gene TRBV16; D perhaps matches TRBD1 (6 bases). CDR1 and CDR2 from the germline V gene are KGHSY and FQNENV. V gave up 6 bases and J gave up 7 bases, with 19 bases separating them. The CDR3 extends over 15 amino acids.

This clonotype was observed a handful of times. V is TRBV5-1 and J is TRBJ2-1, with D possibly being TRBD1 or TRBD2 (6 bases each). The CDR3 length is 14 residues. V was shortened by 5 bases and J by 5 bases, with 14 bases between the two germline ends. The germline gives CDR1 SGHRS, CDR2 YFSETQ. The CDR3 loop reads CASRRGAYDNEQFF. CDR3 nucleotide sequence: TGCGCCAGCAGAAGGGGGGCTTATGACAATGAGCAGTTCTTC. Full variable domain (missing parts from reference TRBV5-1 and TRBJ2-1): KAGVTQTPRYLIKTRGQQVTLSCSPISGHRSVSWYQQTPGQGLQFLFEYFSETQRNKGNFPGRFSGRQFSNSRSEMNVSTLELGDSALYLCASRRGAYDNEQFFGPGTRLTVL.

This clonotype was observed a handful of times. The genes are TRBV20-1 and TRBJ2-7, with TRBD1 matching 9 bases. The germline V gene has CDR1 DFQATT and CDR2 SNEGSKA (reference sequence). The CDR3 totals 15 residues. V was pared by 6 bases and J by 5 bases, with 14 bases of the junction left unmatched. The CDR3 spells CSANKAADRGDEQYF. CDR3 bases: TGCAGTGCAAACAAAGCGGCGGACAGGGGTGACGAGCAGTACTTC.

This clonotype has only a few counts. The rearrangement links TRBV6-1 to TRBJ1-2; no definite D call. The CDR3 consists of 12 residues. V lost 6 bases, J lost 4 bases, and 9 bases lay in between. Germline V gives CDR1 MNHNS, CDR2 SASEGT. The chain's CDR3 is CASRRPSYGYTF. DNA for the CDR3: TGTGCCAGCAGAAGGCCCTCCTATGGCTACACCTTC.